These 14 T cell receptor beta chains were sequenced from one sample in a study of cytomegalovirus exposure and HLA in healthy donors. The PCR employed 60 Vbeta primers together with 13 Jbeta primers. The data were produced by immunoSEQ multiplex PCR, yet TCRdb's version contains in-frame clones alone and is incomplete. There are some 44,000 clones in the sample; 45% to 65% occur only once, and around an eighth lies in the top ten. Specimen: PBMCs. Source of these receptors: a human donor in good health.

The rearrangement uses TRBV11-2 and TRBJ2-7; a possible D gene is TRBD2 (6 bases). CDR3 length: 15 amino acids. The V gene lost 0 bases and the J gene lost 1 base, with 10 bases spanning the gap. The germline V gene encodes CDR1 SGHAT and CDR2 FQNNGV. CDR3 loop: CASSLERGASYEQYF. The CDR3 bases are TGTGCCAGCAGCTTAGAGCGCGGGGCTTCCTACGAGCAGTACTTC.

The V call is TRBV6-5, the J call TRBJ2-7; D perhaps matches TRBD2 (6 bases). V lost 4 bases to trimming and J lost 2 bases, with 15 bases between them. CDR1 and CDR2 (germline): MNHEY, SVGAGI. CDR3 length equals 15 residues. CDR3 sequence: CASSSRAGPTYEQYF. In DNA form, the CDR3 reads TGTGCCAGCAGTTCTCGGGCGGGGCCCACCTACGAGCAGTACTTC.

The chain links TRBV11-3 to TRBJ2-5; 12 bases agree with TRBD1. Germline CDR1 SGHNT, CDR2 YENEEA. With 3 bases clipped from V and 4 bases from J, the junction kept 3 bases outside the gene matches. This CDR3 spans 15 amino acids. The CDR3 sequence: CASSFGTGGVETQYF. DNA for the CDR3: TGTGCCAGCAGCTTCGGGACAGGGGGCGTAGAGACCCAGTACTTC. Based on the CDR3 plus reference TRBV11-3 and TRBJ2-5, the full variable domain is EAGVVQSPRYKIIEKKQPVAFWCNPISGHNTLYWYLQNLGQGPELLIRYENEEAVDDSQLPKDRFSAERLKGVDSTLKIQPAELGDSAVYLCASSFGTGGVETQYFGPGTRLLVL.

This clone was recorded a few times. This chain uses TRBV5-6 with TRBJ2-5; tentative D call: TRBD2 (5 bases). The CDR3 is 15 amino acids. Trimming stripped 2 bases from V and 5 bases from J, with 16 bases between. Germline V gene data show CDR1 as SGHDT and CDR2 as YYEEEE. This CDR3 is CASSFRRLGGETQYF. CDR3 DNA: TGTGCCAGCAGCTTTCGACGGCTCGGCGGGGAGACCCAGTACTTC.

The CDR3 loop reads CASRDRGRKGHQPQHF. The CDR3 DNA follows: TGTGCCAGCAGGGACAGGGGCCGCAAGGGCCATCAGCCCCAGCATTTT. V and J are TRBV28 and TRBJ1-5, with TRBD1 matching 9 bases. There are 16 residues in the CDR3. V lost 6 bases, J lost 5 bases, and 11 bases stayed unmatched. Germline V CDR1 and CDR2: MDHEN, SYDVKM.

This chain joins TRBV19 and TRBJ1-2; D unclear. The CDR3 totals 13 residues. V lost 7 bases, J lost 4 bases, and 13 bases lay in between. Per the germline V gene, CDR1 is LNHDA and CDR2 is SQIVND (reference sequence). The CDR3 region has the DNA TGTGCCAGTAATCTCCGGGTAGGCTATGGCTACACCTTC. Translation: CASNLRVGYGYTF.

This chain uses TRBV10-3 with TRBJ2-7, with 9 bases that match TRBD1. Germline V gives CDR1 ENHRY, CDR2 SYGVKD. V was clipped by 6 bases and J by 5 bases; unmatched bases: 5. The CDR3 runs 13 residues. CDR3 amino acids: CAIRGQGANEQYF. The CDR3 DNA follows: TGTGCCATCAGGGGACAGGGAGCGAACGAGCAGTACTTC.

This clone was counted a few times. This chain joins TRBV6-6 and TRBJ2-4; 7 bases line up with TRBD1. Germline V CDR1 and CDR2: MNHNY, SVGAGI (reference sequence). V lost 4 bases to trimming and J lost 1 base; unmatched junction nucleotides: 4. CDR3 length: 15 amino acids. For the CDR3, the DNA is TGTGCCAGCAGTTCCACGGGACAGGCCAAAAACATTCAGTACTTC. It translates to CASSSTGQAKNIQYF.

Written as DNA, the CDR3 is TGTGCCAGCAGCCAAGGCCCCCGGGTTCTTAACTATGGCTACACCTTC. Its protein is CASSQGPRVLNYGYTF. The chain couples TRBV14 to TRBJ1-2, with D unclear. The CDR3 is 16 residues long. CDR1 is SGHDN and CDR2 is FVKESK in the germline V gene. V lost 1 base and J 1 base, leaving 13 bases between the germline ends.

CDR3 sequence: CASSPRGTSPSGANVLTF. DNA for the CDR3: TGTGCCAGCTCACCAAGGGGGACATCACCCTCTGGGGCCAACGTCCTGACTTTC. V is TRBV18 and J is TRBJ2-6, with D maybe TRBD1 (6 bases). Germline CDR1 reads KGHSH; CDR2 reads LQKENI. V lost 2 bases and J lost 0, with 14 bases in between. The CDR3 is 18 residues long. Full variable domain (rest looked up from reference TRBV18 and TRBJ2-6): NAGVMQNPRHLVRRRGQEARLRCSPMKGHSHVYWYRQLPEEGLKFMVYLQKENIIDESGMPKERFSAEFPKEGPSILRIQQVVRGDSAAYFCASSPRGTSPSGANVLTFGAGSRLTVL.

This clone was detected only a few times. J is TRBJ2-7 and V is TRBV5-6; possible D gene TRBD1, 6 bases. Trimming pared 5 bases from V and 3 bases from J, leaving 12 bases between. This CDR3 contains 13 residues. CDR1 is SGHDT and CDR2 is YYEEEE in the germline V gene. The CDR3 sequence: CASRQGWLYEQYF. Here the CDR3 DNA reads TGTGCCAGCAGACAGGGTTGGCTCTACGAGCAGTACTTC. The full variable domain, in which reference TRBV5-6 and TRBJ2-7 provide the parts outside the CDR3, is DAGVTQSPTHLIKTRGQQVTLRCSPKSGHDTVSWYQQALGQGPQFIFQYYEEEERQRGNFPDRFSGHQFPNYSSELNVNALLLGDSALYLCASRQGWLYEQYFGPGTRLTVT.

The V call is TRBV10-3, the J call TRBJ1-1; D is undetermined. Germline V CDR1 and CDR2: ENHRY, SYGVKD. The CDR3 sequence is 11 residues long. The germline V and J ends were trimmed by 6 bases and 8 bases, with 10 bases remaining between them. CDR3 in amino acids: CAISPGTEAFF. The DNA for the CDR3 is TGTGCCATCAGCCCAGGAACAGAAGCTTTCTTT.

The chain recombines TRBV7-2 with TRBJ1-1, with 8 bases aligning to TRBD1. This CDR3 comprises 16 residues. Germline values: CDR1 SGHTA, CDR2 FQGNSA. The trim removed 6 bases at V and 1 base at J, leaving 10 bases unmatched. The CDR3 nucleotides read TGTGCCAGCAGTCCTCAGGGGGCCGCTACGAACACTGAAGCTTTCTTT. Protein: CASSPQGAATNTEAFF.

The V and J genes are TRBV7-8 and TRBJ2-4, with 7 bases lining up with TRBD1. The trim removed 4 bases at V and 0 bases at J, leaving 6 bases unmatched. CDR3 length: 16 residues. CDR1 and CDR2 (germline): SGHVS, FQNEAQ. This CDR3 reads CASSSRTGSAKNIQYF. CDR3 bases: TGTGCCAGCAGCTCAAGGACAGGTTCAGCCAAAAACATTCAGTACTTC.